This TCR beta chain emerged from a study of T cells in Graves' hyperthyroidism and ophthalmopathy. The V gene's germline CDR1 is MGHDK and CDR2 SYGVNS. The CDR3 sequence is 15 residues long. J lost 3 bases, V lost 5 bases, and 6 bases had no gene match. What was amplified from RNA transcripts were TCR beta CDR3 regions. The TCR CDR3 first-round RT-PCR relied on the HTBI primer set. TCRdb fed the multiplex PCR reads into MiXCR, producing one record per CDR3 protein. The sample has a few hundred thousand distinct CDR3 sequences, just over 45% seen once; the top ten hold around 7.7%. This TCR was recovered from a woman between 18 and 30 years old with Graves' hyperthyroidism. The genes are TRBV25-1 and TRBJ2-7, with TRBD1 identical over 11 bases. Source material: peripheral blood or thyroid tissue (not recorded which). The CDR3 loop reads CASSTSGTGGYEQYF. Here the CDR3 DNA reads TGTGCCAGCAGTACCTCCGGGACAGGGGGCTACGAGCAGTACTTC.